One sample yielded the 9 T cell receptor beta chains listed below, sequenced in a study of CD8 T cells in ankylosing spondylitis. Overall study results and limits: It appeared that ankylosing spondylitis blood was characterized by a TCR beta motif of several highly homologous variants.

No antigens are known for them. A single record per CDR3 protein comes from TCRdb applying MiXCR to the 5' RACE reads. Here the sample spans around 94,000 distinct CDR3 sequences, around 8.5% being singletons. The source material was blood, either unsorted or a sorted T cell fraction (not recorded which). The receptors come from a male donor with ankylosing spondylitis.

The chain recombines TRBV6-1 with TRBJ2-2, with 14 bases lining up with TRBD2. V lost 7 bases to trimming and J lost 6 bases; unmatched junction nucleotides: 7. Looked up from germline, CDR1 is MNHNS and CDR2 is SASEGT. This CDR3 contains 16 residues. Here the CDR3 DNA reads TGTGCCAGCACCCACCCGGGACTAGCGGGAGCCGGGGAGCTGTTTTTT. Translating it yields CASTHPGLAGAGELFF.

This clonotype was observed many times. CDR3: CASSPLTGLNTEAFF. CDR3 DNA sequence: TGTGCCAGCAGCCCCTTGACAGGGCTCAACACTGAAGCTTTCTTT. This chain uses TRBV7-9 with TRBJ1-1; 7 bases align to TRBD1. The germline CDR1 and CDR2 sequences are SEHNR and FQNEAQ (reference sequence). The trim removed 5 bases at V and 2 bases at J, leaving 8 bases unmatched. CDR3 length: 15 amino acids.

The sample holds a few counts of this clonotype. This sequence joins TRBV15 and TRBJ2-1, with 11 nucleotides matching TRBD2. Germline V gene sequence: CDR1 LNHNV, CDR2 YYDKDF (reference sequence). The CDR3 length is 13 residues. V was clipped by 1 base and J by 10 bases; unmatched bases: 0. Written as DNA, the CDR3 is TGTGCCACCAGCAGAGTAGCGGGAGGGGAGCAGTTCTTC. The encoded protein is CATSRVAGGEQFF.

The sample holds a few counts of this clonotype. The genes are TRBV5-1 and TRBJ2-1; D remains ambiguous. V was trimmed by 8 bases and J by 0 bases, leaving 6 bases between them. Germline V gene data show CDR1 as SGHRS and CDR2 as YFSETQ. This CDR3 is 12 amino acids long. CDR3 in amino acids: CASGSSYNEQFF. CDR3 in DNA: TGCGCCAGTGGAAGCTCCTACAATGAGCAGTTCTTC.

This clonotype came up a few times. The V call is TRBV5-6, the J call TRBJ1-6; D unresolved. Germline V gene sequence: CDR1 SGHDT, CDR2 YYEEEE. V lost 4 bases and J 7 bases, leaving 15 bases between the germline ends. The CDR3 is 15 residues long. CDR3 in DNA: TGTGCCAGCAGCCGCATTGGGGAATGGAATTCACCCCTCCACTTT. Translated: CASSRIGEWNSPLHF.

This clonotype was observed a few times. V usage is TRBV19 and J usage is TRBJ1-1; possible D gene TRBD1, 5 bases. The CDR3 is made up of 13 amino acids. Trimming removed 3 bases at V and 4 bases at J, with 9 bases between. Germline-derived CDR1 and CDR2 are LNHDA and SQIVND (reference sequence). The CDR3 nucleotides are TGTGCCAGTAGTATCGGTCAGGGCACTGAAGCTTTCTTT. Its protein is CASSIGQGTEAFF.

V and J are TRBV11-2 and TRBJ2-6, with D tentatively TRBD1 (5 bases). The CDR3 length is 16 residues. Per the germline V gene, CDR1 is SGHAT and CDR2 is FQNNGV. V lost 5 bases and J lost 11, with 22 bases in between. This chain's CDR3 is CASSASPGHFADVLTF. DNA of the CDR3: TGTGCCAGCAGCGCTAGTCCAGGGCACTTTGCGGACGTCCTGACTTTC.

The chain employs TRBV3-1 and TRBJ1-3, with D unclear. Deletions cut 4 bases from V and 2 bases from J, with 18 bases between. Germline lookup yields CDR1 LGHDT and CDR2 YNNKEL (reference sequence). The CDR3 runs 17 residues. CDR3 sequence (DNA): TGTGCCAGCAGCCCGGACGGACCAGGTTGGACTGGAAACACCATATATTTT. Translating gives CASSPDGPGWTGNTIYF.

In this sample, this clonotype turned up many times. The genes are TRBV12-3 or TRBV12-4 and TRBJ2-7; D ambiguous. The V end was cut by 4 bases, the J end by 6 bases, with 13 bases between. This CDR3 has 13 residues. Here the CDR3 reads CASSSGLRSEQYV. As DNA, the CDR3 is TGTGCCAGCAGTTCCGGGCTCCGGAGCGAGCAGTACGTC.